The subject of this entry is one T cell receptor (beta chain). The data were taken from a study of shared T cell receptors in the human thymus. Produced via immunoSEQ multiplex PCR; TCRdb's table is partial and in-frame only. This table has tens of thousands of clones, 90% to 95% appearing once. The V gene's germline CDR1 is SGHRS and CDR2 YFSETQ. CDR3 size: 13 residues. The J segment lost 5 bases and the V segment lost 3 bases, leaving 0 bases of the junction unmatched. The material sequenced was thymocytes. The chain employs TRBV5-1 and TRBJ1-5, with 9 bases fitting TRBD1. This sequence was found in a human donor. The chain's CDR3 is CASSYRGHQPQHF. In nucleotides, the CDR3 is TGCGCCAGCAGCTACAGGGGGCATCAGCCCCAGCATTTT.